Listed below are T cell receptor beta chains from one sample, sequenced in a study of T cell responses to AZD1222 COVID-19 vaccine. The assay was immunoSEQ multiplex PCR, and TCRdb's table has in-frame clones only and misses some. The sample gives 95,000 to 150,000 clones, 85% to 95% of which show up once; over 1.5% is in the top ten. The sequenced sample was peripheral blood, obtained on day 0 of AZD1222 vaccination. The receptors were gathered from an adult in good health. The CDR3 runs from the conserved cysteine through the conserved F or W. Fields, in order: D gene, J gene, CDR3 length, clone size, V gene, CDR3 DNA, CDR3 protein. The D gene is left open where the match is weak. Size is stated for part of the rows, as once, few or many counts, or as a class when the clone is expanded.

D: -
J: TRBJ2-5
length: 14
size: -
V: TRBV5-5
DNA: TGTGCCAGCAGCCTAGACTACTTCCAAGAGACCCAGTACTTC
CDR3: CASSLDYFQETQYF

D: -
J: TRBJ1-2
length: 13
size: -
V: TRBV6-2/TRBV6-3
DNA: TGTGCCAGCAGTTACACGGTAAAGGAGGGCTACACCTTC
CDR3: CASSYTVKEGYTF

D: -
J: TRBJ1-4
length: 14
size: -
V: TRBV19
DNA: TGTGCCAGTAGTATGACCGGTCTCAATGAAAAACTGTTTTTT
CDR3: CASSMTGLNEKLFF

D: -
J: TRBJ1-2
length: 15
size: -
V: TRBV6-1
DNA: TGTGCCAGCAGTGAAGCGGCAGGGGCGGACTATGGCTACACCTTC
CDR3: CASSEAAGADYGYTF

D: TRBD1
J: TRBJ1-1
length: 13
size: few
V: TRBV3-1/TRBV3-2
DNA: TGTGCCAGCAGCGCCGGGACAGCCACTGAAGCTTTCTTT
CDR3: CASSAGTATEAFF

D: -
J: TRBJ1-2
length: 13
size: few
V: TRBV18
DNA: TGTGCCAGCTCACCACCCTCTCACTATGGCTACACCTTC
CDR3: CASSPPSHYGYTF

D: -
J: TRBJ1-1
length: 16
size: -
V: TRBV2
DNA: TGTGCCAGCAGTGAAAGGGGGGCAGGGTGGAACACTGAAGCTTTCTTT
CDR3: CASSERGAGWNTEAFF

D: TRBD1
J: TRBJ1-1
length: 14
size: -
V: TRBV9
DNA: TGTGCCAGCAGCAGGACAGGGAAGAACACTGAAGCTTTCTTT
CDR3: CASSRTGKNTEAFF

D: -
J: TRBJ1-4
length: 13
size: -
V: TRBV15
DNA: TGTGCCACCAGCAGAGTACAGGATGAAAAACTGTTTTTT
CDR3: CATSRVQDEKLFF

D: TRBD1
J: TRBJ2-2
length: 15
size: -
V: TRBV11-3
DNA: TGTGCCAGCAGCGAGACAGGGTTAAACACCGGGGAGCTGTTTTTT
CDR3: CASSETGLNTGELFF

D: -
J: TRBJ2-7
length: 12
size: -
V: TRBV2
DNA: TGTGCCAGCAGTGTGGAAGGCTACGAGCAGTACTTC
CDR3: CASSVEGYEQYF

D: TRBD1
J: TRBJ1-3
length: 17
size: -
V: TRBV6-1
DNA: TGTGCCAGCAGTGTGGGCCCACAGGGGAGCTCTGGAAACACCATATATTTT
CDR3: CASSVGPQGSSGNTIYF

D: TRBD2
J: TRBJ2-3
length: 18
size: -
V: TRBV7-8
DNA: TGTGCCAGCAGCCGCGGGACTAGCGGGGGGACAATCACAGATACGCAGTATTTT
CDR3: CASSRGTSGGTITDTQYF

D: TRBD1
J: TRBJ1-4
length: 14
size: -
V: TRBV10-3
DNA: TGTGCCACGACCGGGACAGCAACTAATGAAAAACTGTTTTTT
CDR3: CATTGTATNEKLFF

D: -
J: TRBJ1-1
length: 13
size: -
V: TRBV12-3/TRBV12-4
DNA: TGTGCCAGCAGGATTCAGGTTAACACTGAAGCTTTCTTT
CDR3: CASRIQVNTEAFF

D: -
J: TRBJ2-1
length: 14
size: -
V: TRBV7-3
DNA: TGTGCCAGCAGCCCCGCCCCTGGGTCCAATGAGCAGTTCTTC
CDR3: CASSPAPGSNEQFF

D: -
J: TRBJ1-1
length: 11
size: -
V: TRBV2
DNA: TGTGCCACCAAAATGAACACTGAAGCTTTCTTT
CDR3: CATKMNTEAFF

D: -
J: TRBJ2-3
length: 11
size: -
V: TRBV25-1
DNA: TGTGCCAGCAGTGCAAAGTCTACGCAGTATTTT
CDR3: CASSAKSTQYF

D: -
J: TRBJ1-5
length: 16
size: -
V: TRBV6-1
DNA: TGTGCCAGCAGTGAGTTAAGGGGTAACAGCAATCAGCCCCAGCATTTT
CDR3: CASSELRGNSNQPQHF

D: -
J: TRBJ1-2
length: 13
size: -
V: TRBV30
DNA: TGTGCCTGGAGTGTCTTAGGGGATAGGGGCTACACCTTC
CDR3: CAWSVLGDRGYTF

D: -
J: TRBJ1-1
length: 13
size: -
V: TRBV20-1
DNA: TGCAGTGCTAGTGGGGCAGCGAACACTGAAGCTTTCTTT
CDR3: CSASGAANTEAFF

D: TRBD1
J: TRBJ2-5
length: 16
size: -
V: TRBV5-1
DNA: TGCGCCAGCAGCTTGGGTCTTACAGGGGAGCAAGAGACCCAGTACTTC
CDR3: CASSLGLTGEQETQYF

D: TRBD1
J: TRBJ2-2
length: 16
size: -
V: TRBV19
DNA: TGTGCCAGTAGTTTTTCCGGGACAGGGAAGGCCGGGGAGCTGTTTTTT
CDR3: CASSFSGTGKAGELFF

D: -
J: TRBJ2-1
length: 16
size: few
V: TRBV5-1
DNA: TGCGCCAGCAGCGGGAGCCTCAGGGCTTCCTACAATGAGCAGTTCTTC
CDR3: CASSGSLRASYNEQFF

D: TRBD2
J: TRBJ2-2
length: 18
size: few
V: TRBV19
DNA: TGTGCCAGTAGTACGCCTGGACTAGCGGGAGGGCCCGCCGGGGAGCTGTTTTTT
CDR3: CASSTPGLAGGPAGELFF

D: -
J: TRBJ1-2
length: 15
size: -
V: TRBV19
DNA: TGTGCCAGTAGTGGCGGACCGAGGAATAACTATGGCTACACCTTC
CDR3: CASSGGPRNNYGYTF

D: TRBD1
J: TRBJ2-1
length: 15
size: -
V: TRBV5-1
DNA: TGCGCCAGCAGCGTCGGACAGGGATGGGACAATGAGCAGTTCTTC
CDR3: CASSVGQGWDNEQFF

D: -
J: TRBJ2-7
length: 13
size: -
V: TRBV30
DNA: TGTGCCTGGAGTACGGGGCCCGCCTACGAGCAGTACTTC
CDR3: CAWSTGPAYEQYF

D: -
J: TRBJ1-4
length: 14
size: -
V: TRBV6-2/TRBV6-3
DNA: TGTGCCAGCAGCCCTATGGGGACTAATGAAAAACTGTTTTTT
CDR3: CASSPMGTNEKLFF

D: -
J: TRBJ1-5
length: 16
size: -
V: TRBV7-6
DNA: TGTGCCAGCAGCCGTGGACCACTATATAGCAATCAGCCCCAGCATTTT
CDR3: CASSRGPLYSNQPQHF

D: TRBD2
J: TRBJ2-1
length: 17
size: -
V: TRBV7-9
DNA: TGTGCCAGCAGCTTAAATTATCCAGCGGGGGAGGACAATGAGCAGTTCTTC
CDR3: CASSLNYPAGEDNEQFF

D: TRBD1
J: TRBJ1-3
length: 16
size: -
V: TRBV28
DNA: TGTGCCAGCAGCCACCAGGGGGTCAGCGGTGCAAACACCATATATTTT
CDR3: CASSHQGVSGANTIYF

D: -
J: TRBJ2-7
length: 15
size: once
V: TRBV27
DNA: TGTGCCAGCAGTGGCACTAGTTGGCTCTCCTACGAGCAGTACTTC
CDR3: CASSGTSWLSYEQYF

D: -
J: TRBJ1-2
length: 11
size: -
V: TRBV12-3/TRBV12-4
DNA: TGTGCCAGCAGCCCCGGGGCTGGCTACACCTTC
CDR3: CASSPGAGYTF

D: -
J: TRBJ1-1
length: 15
size: -
V: TRBV5-1
DNA: TGCGCCAGCAGCTTCTACAGCTCAAGCCTGGGAGATAACTCCTTT
CDR3: CASSFYSSSLGDNSF

D: TRBD2
J: TRBJ2-2
length: 18
size: -
V: TRBV5-4
DNA: TGTGCCAGCAGCCAAGGAACTAGCGGTTGGCCAGGGGCCGGGGAGCTGTTTTTT
CDR3: CASSQGTSGWPGAGELFF

D: TRBD1
J: TRBJ2-5
length: 14
size: -
V: TRBV5-1
DNA: TGCGCCAGCAGCTCCGGGACAGGCCAAGAGACCCAGTACTTC
CDR3: CASSSGTGQETQYF

D: TRBD1
J: TRBJ1-1
length: 16
size: once
V: TRBV5-6
DNA: TGTGCCAGCAGCTTGGAAACCGGGACAGGGGGCACTGAAGCTTTCTTT
CDR3: CASSLETGTGGTEAFF

D: -
J: TRBJ2-6
length: 14
size: -
V: TRBV27
DNA: TGTGCCAGCAGGGACGTCTCTGGGGCCAACGTCCTGACTTTC
CDR3: CASRDVSGANVLTF

D: -
J: TRBJ1-5
length: 14
size: -
V: TRBV9
DNA: TGTGCCAGCAGCAAAGGGGGAGGGAATCAGCCCCAGCATTTT
CDR3: CASSKGGGNQPQHF

D: -
J: TRBJ1-2
length: 14
size: -
V: TRBV28
DNA: TGTGCCAGCCTTATGGGGGGCTTAAACTATGGCTACACCTTC
CDR3: CASLMGGLNYGYTF

D: -
J: TRBJ1-5
length: 13
size: -
V: TRBV7-6
DNA: TGTGCCAGCAGCGCTGACAGCGATCAGCCCCAGCATTTT
CDR3: CASSADSDQPQHF

D: -
J: TRBJ1-2
length: 12
size: -
V: TRBV14
DNA: TGTGCCAGCAGCCCCGCCCCGCCTGGCTACACCTTC
CDR3: CASSPAPPGYTF

D: -
J: TRBJ2-5
length: 12
size: -
V: TRBV24-1
DNA: TGTGCCACCAGTAAAAGGGAGGAGACCCAGTACTTC
CDR3: CATSKREETQYF

D: TRBD1
J: TRBJ1-5
length: 14
size: -
V: TRBV4-1
DNA: TGCGCCAGCAGCCAAGGACAGGGAAGTGAGCCCCAGCATTTT
CDR3: CASSQGQGSEPQHF

D: -
J: TRBJ1-3
length: 15
size: -
V: TRBV7-2
DNA: TGTGCCAGCAGCTTAGGGGGGTCTAGGGGAAACACCATATATTTT
CDR3: CASSLGGSRGNTIYF

D: -
J: TRBJ2-3
length: 13
size: -
V: TRBV10-3
DNA: TGTGCCATCAGTGTTTCGGGGACAGATACGCAGTATTTT
CDR3: CAISVSGTDTQYF

D: -
J: TRBJ2-7
length: 17
size: -
V: TRBV7-8
DNA: TGTGCCAGCAGCTTAGTTGGAGGGGGGACCTCCCCGTACGAGCAGTACTTC
CDR3: CASSLVGGGTSPYEQYF

D: -
J: TRBJ1-2
length: 13
size: -
V: TRBV12-3/TRBV12-4
DNA: TGTGCCAGCAGCCCCACGGGGGGCTATGGCTACACCTTC
CDR3: CASSPTGGYGYTF

D: -
J: TRBJ1-2
length: 13
size: -
V: TRBV12-5
DNA: TGTGCTAGTGGTTTCGGGGGCAACTATGGCTACACCTTC
CDR3: CASGFGGNYGYTF

D: -
J: TRBJ1-2
length: 14
size: -
V: TRBV5-6
DNA: TGTGCCAGCAGCTTGAGGAGCGGCAACTATGGCTACACCTTC
CDR3: CASSLRSGNYGYTF

D: -
J: TRBJ2-3
length: 15
size: -
V: TRBV5-6
DNA: TGTGCCAGCAGCACGCCGGGACTTGGCACAGATACGCAGTATTTT
CDR3: CASSTPGLGTDTQYF

D: TRBD2
J: TRBJ2-1
length: 15
size: -
V: TRBV6-4
DNA: TGTGCCAGCAGTCCAAGCGGGACCAACTACAATGAGCAGTTCTTC
CDR3: CASSPSGTNYNEQFF

D: TRBD2
J: TRBJ2-3
length: 15
size: -
V: TRBV6-5
DNA: TGTGCCAGCAGATTGGGGGGGAGGGTCGCAGATACGCAGTATTTT
CDR3: CASRLGGRVADTQYF

D: -
J: TRBJ1-5
length: 15
size: -
V: TRBV19
DNA: TGTGCCAGTAGTGGGCCCAGGGCTGGGAATCAGCCCCAGCATTTT
CDR3: CASSGPRAGNQPQHF

D: -
J: TRBJ1-1
length: 14
size: -
V: TRBV6-5
DNA: TGTGCCAGCAGTTACTCGAGCAGGGAAACTGAAGCTTTCTTT
CDR3: CASSYSSRETEAFF